This T cell receptor (beta chain) came from a study of early T cells in non-severe SARS-CoV-2 infection. As for the study in general: Sequencing used unsorted whole-blood bulk RNA, so chains lack pairing. Points from the study as a whole: VDJdb matching skewed toward anti-spike CD8 responses, missing private and CD4 specificities.

There are a few counts of this clonotype. Its antigen remains unidentified. In the library, individual cDNA molecules carried attached unique molecular identifiers. TCRdb redid the calling of the 5' RACE reads with MiXCR, one entry per CDR3 protein. The profile shows 75,000 to 90,000 distinct CDR3 sequences, around 6% of them singletons. The CDR3 spans 12 residues. With 6 bases clipped from V and 2 bases from J, the junction kept 3 bases outside the gene matches. Germline V lookup: CDR1 DFQATT, CDR2 SNEGSKA (reference sequence). V and J are TRBV20-1 and TRBJ2-7; the match to TRBD2 covers 8 bases. The source is an adult who was a healthcare worker with PCR-confirmed SARS-CoV-2 infection or an uninfected control (not recorded which). The specimen was whole blood. CDR3 loop: CSAVAGPYEQYF. For the CDR3, the DNA is TGCAGTGCCGTAGCGGGACCCTACGAGCAGTACTTC.